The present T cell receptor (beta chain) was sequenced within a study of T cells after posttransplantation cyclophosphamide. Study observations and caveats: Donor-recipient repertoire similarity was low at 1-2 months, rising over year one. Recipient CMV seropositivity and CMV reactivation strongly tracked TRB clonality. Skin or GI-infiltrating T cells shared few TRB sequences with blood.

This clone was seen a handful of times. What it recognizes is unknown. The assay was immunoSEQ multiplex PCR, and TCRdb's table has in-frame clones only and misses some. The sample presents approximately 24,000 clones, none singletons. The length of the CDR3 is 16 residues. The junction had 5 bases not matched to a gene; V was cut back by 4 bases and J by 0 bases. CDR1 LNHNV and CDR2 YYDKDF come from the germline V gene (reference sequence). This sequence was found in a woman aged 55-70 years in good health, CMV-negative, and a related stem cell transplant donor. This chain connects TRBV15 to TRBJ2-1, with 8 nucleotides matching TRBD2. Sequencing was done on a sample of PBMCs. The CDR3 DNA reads TGTGCCACCAGCACCGTTACTAGCGGCTCCTACAATGAGCAGTTCTTC. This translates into CATSTVTSGSYNEQFF.